This TCR beta chain was recorded in a study of blood T cell repertoires in COVID-19. This clone occurred once. This table comes from immunoSEQ multiplex PCR, and its TCRdb copy is limited to in-frame clones, with some not included. The sample has about 170,000 clones, roughly 81% seen once. Germline V gene lookup returns CDR1 SNHLY and CDR2 FYNNEI. V dropped 2 bases and J dropped 7 bases, with 15 bases sitting between them. CDR3 length: 16 residues. The sequence came from a woman of 80 years or more with COVID-19, enrolled during active disease. Sequenced material: peripheral blood. The chain carries TRBV2 and TRBJ1-6, with D tentatively TRBD1 (5 bases). CDR3 nucleotides: TGTGCCAGCAGTGAAATGTCGGGCAGGGTAAATTCACCCCTCCACTTT. This encodes CASSEMSGRVNSPLHF.